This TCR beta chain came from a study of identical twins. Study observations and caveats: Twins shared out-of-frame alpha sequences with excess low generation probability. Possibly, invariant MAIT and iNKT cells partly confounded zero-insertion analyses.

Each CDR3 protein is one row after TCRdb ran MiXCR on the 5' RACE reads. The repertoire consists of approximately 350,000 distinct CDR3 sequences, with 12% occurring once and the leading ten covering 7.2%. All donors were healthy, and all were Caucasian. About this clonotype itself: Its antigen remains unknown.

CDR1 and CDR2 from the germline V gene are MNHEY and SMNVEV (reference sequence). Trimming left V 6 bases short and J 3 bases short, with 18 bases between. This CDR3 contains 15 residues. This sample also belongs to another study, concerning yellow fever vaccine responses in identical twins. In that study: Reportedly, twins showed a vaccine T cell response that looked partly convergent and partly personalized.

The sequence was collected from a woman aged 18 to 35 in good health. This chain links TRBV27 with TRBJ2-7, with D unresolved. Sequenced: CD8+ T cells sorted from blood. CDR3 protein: CASSLIRPRLYEQYV. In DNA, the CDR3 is TGTGCCAGCAGCCTTATCAGGCCCAGGCTCTACGAGCAGTACGTC.